This section outlines one TCR beta chain sequence together with its context. CDR3 size: 13 residues. The germline gives CDR1 LNHDA, CDR2 SQIVND (reference sequence). The V gene lost 3 bases and the J gene lost 3 bases, with 9 bases spanning the gap. Data came from immunoSEQ multiplex PCR; TCRdb stores just in-frame clones and leaves some out. The sample holds approximately 80,000 clones, around 94% seen once. These data belong to a study of T cell changes during pregnancy in multiple sclerosis. The rearrangement links TRBV19 to TRBJ2-7, with D unresolved. This receptor was taken from a female donor in good health, enrolled as a control in a pregnancy study. This material consisted of peripheral blood, taken in the second trimester of pregnancy. The CDR3 loop reads CASSIAPLYEQYF. The CDR3 DNA follows: TGTGCCAGTAGTATTGCCCCACTCTACGAGCAGTACTTC.